The T cell receptor beta chain under discussion was sequenced for a study of cytomegalovirus exposure and HLA in healthy donors. The PCR made use of 60 Vbeta and 13 Jbeta primers. Data came from immunoSEQ multiplex PCR; TCRdb stores just in-frame clones and leaves some out. The top ten clones hold less than 3.5% of a sample with about 130,000 clones, approximately 80% of them seen once. The length of the CDR3 is 13 residues. Trimming cost V 7 bases and J 5 bases, with 14 bases left between them. Germline loops: CDR1 MNHEY, CDR2 SMNVEV (reference sequence). Material: PBMCs. This sequence originates from a man aged 45 to 65 in good health and CMV-seronegative. The chain uses TRBV27 and TRBJ1-1, with D tentatively TRBD1 (5 bases). DNA of the CDR3: TGTGCCAGCACCAATATGGGGCGGACTGAAGCTTTCTTT. Translating it yields CASTNMGRTEAFF.